The 16 T cell receptor beta chains below all came from one sample that was sequenced in a study of CD8 T cells in Susac syndrome. With random hexamers, about 0.45 to 1 ug RNA was reverse transcribed. TCRdb recomputed calls from the immunoSEQ multiplex PCR reads with MiXCR, one row per CDR3 protein. Counted here are 150,000 to 200,000 distinct CDR3 sequences, just over 90% occurring once; the ten biggest clones make up around 0.13%. Source material: CD4+ T cells from PBMCs. Every receptor here comes from a human donor in good health.

Here the CDR3 DNA reads TGTGCCAGCAGCTTGGGGGGATACAATGAGCAGTTCTTC. Translating gives CASSLGGYNEQFF. The J gene is TRBJ2-1, the V gene TRBV4-2, with a possible D match to TRBD2 (6 bases). The CDR3 covers 13 residues. Germline V gene data show CDR1 as LGHNA and CDR2 as YNFKEQ. Trimming removed 5 bases at V and 4 bases at J, with 9 bases between.

V and J are TRBV30 and TRBJ2-7; a possible D gene is TRBD1 (6 bases). V was trimmed by 1 base and J by 2 bases, leaving 6 bases between them. Germline V gene lookup returns CDR1 GTSNPN and CDR2 SVGIG (reference sequence). The CDR3 loop spans 12 amino acids. The DNA of the CDR3 is TGTGCCTGGAGTGGGACAGCCTACGAGCAGTACTTC. Protein: CAWSGTAYEQYF.

V and J are TRBV4-2 and TRBJ1-2; 8 bases are shared with TRBD1. From germline, CDR1 is LGHNA and CDR2 YNFKEQ. After removal of 5 bases from V and 6 bases from J, the junction contained 11 bases not matched to a gene. The CDR3 has 15 amino acids. The DNA of the CDR3 is TGTGCCAGCAGCGCCGTTGGGCAGGGGGCACATGGCTACACCTTC. The encoded protein is CASSAVGQGAHGYTF.

This chain uses TRBV9 with TRBJ2-3; 8 bases line up with TRBD2. Trimming removed 0 bases from V and 0 bases from J; junction bases left unmatched: 0. The CDR3 is 15 amino acids. Germline V lookup: CDR1 SGDLS, CDR2 YYNGEE. The CDR3 loop is CASSVGLASTDTQYF. The CDR3 bases are TGTGCCAGCAGCGTAGGACTAGCGAGCACAGATACGCAGTATTTT.

This chain joins TRBV25-1 and TRBJ2-7; D unclear. This CDR3 region has 14 residues. From germline, CDR1 is MGHDK and CDR2 SYGVNS. Trimming removed 3 bases at V and 2 bases at J, with 11 bases between. CDR3 DNA sequence: TGTGCCAGCAGTGAGGGCTGGGGTCCCTACGAGCAGTACTTC. Translating it yields CASSEGWGPYEQYF.

The gene calls are TRBV6-2 or TRBV6-3 and TRBJ2-7; 7 nucleotides agree with TRBD1. Trimming removed 5 bases from V and 3 bases from J; junction bases left unmatched: 10. The germline gives CDR1 MNHEY, CDR2 SVGEGT. The CDR3 has 15 amino acids. The CDR3 region has the DNA TGTGCCAGCAGTGATCCGGGACAGAGTTTCTACGAGCAGTACTTC. Encoded protein: CASSDPGQSFYEQYF.

Only one count was recorded for this clonotype. The V gene is TRBV6-1, the J gene TRBJ2-3, with 8 nucleotides matching TRBD1. Germline V CDR1 and CDR2: MNHNS, SASEGT. The CDR3 is made up of 16 amino acids. V shed 5 bases and J 2 bases; nucleotides not matched to a gene: 9. CDR3 amino acids: CASSPGGQGFTDTQYF. For the CDR3, the DNA is TGTGCCAGCAGTCCCGGAGGACAGGGATTCACAGATACGCAGTATTTT.

This rearrangement joins TRBV7-9 to TRBJ2-3; D possibly corresponds to TRBD2 (5 bases). Trimming stripped 5 bases from V and 1 base from J, with 13 bases between. Germline lookup yields CDR1 SEHNR and CDR2 FQNEAQ (reference sequence). The CDR3 totals 15 residues. Here the CDR3 DNA reads TGTGCCAGCAGCCCGGACTTTTCCCGCACAGATACGCAGTATTTT. Translation gives CASSPDFSRTDTQYF.

This clonotype was counted once. This chain joins TRBV5-1 and TRBJ1-1; D perhaps matches TRBD1 (5 bases). Trimming removed 0 bases at V and 1 base at J, with 7 bases between. CDR3 length: 14 residues. CDR1 and CDR2 (germline): SGHRS, YFSETQ. The CDR3 here is CASSLVDRNTEAFF. The CDR3 nucleotides are TGCGCCAGCAGCTTGGTTGACAGGAACACTGAAGCTTTCTTT.

The gene calls are TRBV12-3 or TRBV12-4 and TRBJ2-3, with 7 bases that match TRBD1. This CDR3 contains 14 residues. With V trimmed by 6 bases and J by 4 bases, 7 bases remained unmatched. DNA of the CDR3: TGTGCCAGCAGGGAAGGGGGCTACCCAGATACGCAGTATTTT. It specifies CASREGGYPDTQYF.

This clonotype was counted once. V is TRBV7-9 and J is TRBJ2-5; D is ambiguous. Germline CDR1 and CDR2: SEHNR and FQNEAQ (reference sequence). V was shortened by 0 bases and J by 5 bases, with 13 bases between the two germline ends. The CDR3 sequence is 15 residues long. CDR3 loop: CASSLARLTVETQYF. The CDR3 DNA sequence: TGTGCCAGCAGCTTAGCCAGGTTGACGGTGGAGACCCAGTACTTC.

The chain employs TRBV5-1 and TRBJ2-7, with 8 bases that match TRBD1. This CDR3 has 14 residues. The trim removed 5 bases at V and 0 bases at J, leaving 4 bases unmatched. Germline V lookup: CDR1 SGHRS, CDR2 YFSETQ. CDR3 region: CASRGGTGSYEQYF. The CDR3 DNA reads as TGCGCCAGCAGAGGAGGGACAGGCTCCTACGAGCAGTACTTC.

The rearrangement joins TRBV9 to TRBJ1-3; 8 nucleotides line up with TRBD1. CDR3 size: 15 residues. With V trimmed by 3 bases and J by 4 bases, 6 bases remained unmatched. The germline V gene has CDR1 SGDLS and CDR2 YYNGEE. This CDR3 reads CASSAQGAGGNTIYF. The CDR3 coding sequence is TGTGCCAGCAGCGCGCAGGGGGCGGGAGGAAACACCATATATTTT.

This chain links TRBV7-8 with TRBJ1-5; D unclear. The germline V gene has CDR1 SGHVS and CDR2 FQNEAQ. Between the trimmed V and J ends, which lost 3 bases and 7 bases, there was a span of 10 bases. The CDR3 extends over 13 amino acids. CDR3 region: CASSFALSQPQHF. The CDR3 coding sequence is TGTGCCAGCAGCTTCGCCCTCAGCCAGCCCCAGCATTTT.

V gene TRBV5-6 combines with J gene TRBJ1-2, with 8 bases that match TRBD1. This CDR3 contains 13 residues. The junction had 8 bases not matched to a gene; V was cut back by 5 bases and J by 8 bases. Germline values: CDR1 SGHDT, CDR2 YYEEEE. The CDR3 protein is CASSSLDREGYTF. The CDR3 DNA sequence: TGTGCCAGCAGTTCCCTGGACAGGGAAGGCTACACCTTC.

V and J are TRBV12-5 and TRBJ1-1; the match to TRBD1 covers 8 bases. Germline V gene lookup returns CDR1 LGHNT and CDR2 FRNRAP. The CDR3 runs 18 residues. The ends lost 4 bases at V and 1 base at J; junction bases unmatched: 14. The CDR3 region has the DNA TGTGCTAGTGGTTCCAGCCTCAGGGGGCTAAGGGGGAACACTGAAGCTTTCTTT. It encodes CASGSSLRGLRGNTEAFF.